The rows below give T cell receptor beta chains drawn from one sample of a study of blood T cell repertoires in COVID-19. Here immunoSEQ multiplex PCR was the method, and the copy in TCRdb shows in-frame clones only, minus some. Found here are 200,000 to 250,000 clones, 82% of them singletons; the top ten hold about 4.8%. Sequencing used peripheral blood. These receptors came from a woman between 65 and 79 years old with COVID-19, enrolled during active disease. Both conserved end residues are part of each CDR3. D genes are given only for firm matches. The size field is filled for only some rows; it gives once, few, many or a size class.

length,size,D,J,V,CDR3,DNA
16,.,TRBD1,TRBJ1-3,TRBV7-2,CASSLLGAGGGNTIYF,TGTGCCAGCAGCTTATTAGGGGCAGGGGGTGGAAACACCATATATTTT
13,.,.,TRBJ2-7,TRBV6-2/TRBV6-3,CASSDSLPYEQYF,TGTGCCAGCAGTGACAGTCTCCCCTACGAGCAGTACTTC
15,few,.,TRBJ1-5,TRBV11-2,CASSLTSRGNQPQHF,TGTGCCAGCAGCTTAACCTCCAGGGGCAATCAGCCCCAGCATTTT
15,few,TRBD1,TRBJ2-2,TRBV19,CASSIRDRESGELFF,TGTGCCAGTAGTATTCGAGACAGGGAATCCGGGGAGCTGTTTTTT
14,.,TRBD2,TRBJ2-1,TRBV6-5,CASGGTSGALGQFF,TGTGCCAGCGGGGGGACTAGCGGGGCATTGGGGCAGTTCTTC
12,.,.,TRBJ1-2,TRBV15,CATSRGGYGYTF,TGTGCCACCAGCAGAGGCGGTTATGGCTACACCTTC
19,.,TRBD2,TRBJ2-2,TRBV3-1/TRBV3-2,CASSQDRRLAGVATGELFF,TGTGCCAGCAGCCAAGATAGGCGACTAGCGGGAGTTGCCACCGGGGAGCTGTTTTTT
14,once,.,TRBJ1-5,TRBV28,CASSPDRPGGPQHF,TGTGCCAGCAGTCCTGACAGGCCCGGTGGGCCCCAGCATTTT
14,few,TRBD1,TRBJ1-1,TRBV5-6,CASSFGQGNTEAFF,TGTGCCAGCAGCTTCGGACAGGGGAACACTGAAGCTTTCTTT
16,.,TRBD1,TRBJ2-7,TRBV7-8,CASSLAGTVSAYEQYF,TGTGCCAGCAGCTTAGCTGGGACAGTTTCCGCCTACGAGCAGTACTTC
15,.,TRBD1,TRBJ1-1,TRBV6-5,CASRTTGKDFTEAFF,TGTGCCAGCAGGACGACAGGGAAGGATTTCACTGAAGCTTTCTTT
15,.,.,TRBJ1-2,TRBV2,CASREGRTANYGYTF,TGTGCCAGCAGGGAGGGCAGAACAGCTAACTATGGCTACACCTTC
14,once,.,TRBJ1-1,TRBV7-2,CASSLIGGATEAFF,TGTGCCAGCAGCTTAATAGGGGGGGCCACTGAAGCTTTCTTT
14,once,.,TRBJ2-7,TRBV9,CASSPRTQGHEQYF,TGTGCCAGCAGCCCACGTACCCAGGGCCACGAGCAGTACTTC
13,.,.,TRBJ2-6,TRBV2,CASFTSGANVLTF,TGTGCCAGCTTCACATCTGGGGCCAACGTCCTGACTTTC
16,.,TRBD2,TRBJ2-5,TRBV7-3,CASSLTASGGIETQYF,TGTGCCAGCAGCTTAACGGCTAGCGGTGGGATTGAGACCCAGTACTTC
13,.,.,TRBJ1-5,TRBV7-9,CASTASEGQPQHF,TGTGCCAGCACCGCCAGCGAGGGTCAGCCCCAGCATTTT
15,.,TRBD1,TRBJ1-3,TRBV19,CASSDRMTSGNTIYF,TGTGCCAGTTCGGACAGGATGACCTCTGGAAACACCATATATTTT
12,.,.,TRBJ2-7,TRBV6-5,CASSGVGYEQYF,TGTGCCAGCAGCGGAGTTGGATACGAGCAGTACTTC
13,.,TRBD1,TRBJ1-5,TRBV24-1,CATSGQGNQPQHF,TGTGCCACCTCTGGACAGGGGAATCAGCCCCAGCATTTT
12,.,.,TRBJ1-4,TRBV19,CASSTPREKLFF,TGTGCCAGTAGTACCCCACGGGAAAAACTGTTTTTT
16,.,TRBD2,TRBJ2-1,TRBV5-6,CASSSRLAARDNEQFF,TGTGCCAGCAGCTCTAGGCTAGCGGCCAGGGATAATGAGCAGTTCTTC
14,few,TRBD1,TRBJ1-6,TRBV5-1,CASSLAGGGSPLHF,TGCGCCAGCAGCTTGGCAGGGGGCGGGTCACCCCTCCACTTT
15,.,TRBD1,TRBJ1-2,TRBV2,CASSGPKTGGDGYTF,TGTGCCAGCAGTGGGCCCAAGACAGGGGGCGATGGCTACACCTTC
16,.,TRBD2,TRBJ2-2,TRBV5-6,CASSFRLAAGTGELFF,TGTGCCAGCAGCTTCCGACTAGCCGCCGGGACCGGGGAGCTGTTTTTT
12,.,TRBD1,TRBJ1-6,TRBV18,CASSPGEGQGGF,TGTGCCAGCTCACCAGGGGAGGGACAGGGGGGTTTT
15,.,TRBD1,TRBJ1-1,TRBV28,CASSSRDSRNTEAFF,TGTGCCAGCAGTTCCCGGGACAGTCGGAACACTGAAGCTTTCTTT
14,.,.,TRBJ2-3,TRBV5-5,CASSFRVITDTQYF,TGTGCCAGCAGCTTCCGGGTTATCACAGATACGCAGTATTTT